This T cell receptor beta chain was sequenced for a study of blood T cell repertoires in COVID-19. Turning to the study itself: The United States, Italy and Spain supplied acute and convalescent COVID-19 samples. Nucleic acid was either cDNA or gDNA, and it came from T cells, B-cell-depleted T cells, or PBMCs.

Clinical history reported by participants formed the basis on which cohorts were assigned. Symptom resolution, clearance, or two negative PCRs marked the recovered donors of Cohort 3. Using immunoSEQ multiplex PCR, the repertoire was profiled, and TCRdb retains in-frame clones only, with some absent. The table includes some 140,000 clones, around four fifths detected once. V gave up 3 bases and J gave up 2 bases; unmatched junction bases: 5. Germline CDR1 is MGHRA and CDR2 is YSYEKL. The CDR3 is 15 amino acids. The clonotype originates from a young man who had recovered from COVID-19. V gene TRBV4-1 combines with J gene TRBJ1-2; the match to TRBD1 covers 8 bases. The sample consisted of PBMCs or T cells enriched from blood (not recorded which). This chain's CDR3 is CASSQDRVANYGYTF. Here the CDR3 DNA reads TGCGCCAGCAGCCAGGACAGGGTAGCCAACTATGGCTACACCTTC.